The rows below give T cell receptor beta chains drawn from one sample of a study of blood T cell repertoires in COVID-19. Generated by immunoSEQ multiplex PCR, the TCRdb table keeps only in-frame clones and is missing some. Of about 70,000 clones listed, roughly 88% are singletons. Sequences were obtained from peripheral blood. These TCRs come from a human donor in a cohort sampled during active COVID-19. Both conserved end residues are part of each CDR3. The order of the fields is clone size, V gene, J gene, D gene, CDR3 protein, CDR3 DNA. A D gene is named only where the DNA matches it firmly. Clone size is given for some rows only: seen once, a few or many times, or a class if the clone is expanded.

size: NA; V: TRBV7-2; J: TRBJ1-2; D: TRBD1; CDR3: CASSLATGDGYTF; DNA: TGTGCCAGCAGCTTAGCGACAGGGGACGGCTACACCTTC
size: once; V: TRBV12-3/TRBV12-4; J: TRBJ1-1; D: NA; CDR3: CASRIDRNTEAFF; DNA: TGTGCCAGCAGGATAGACAGGAACACTGAAGCTTTCTTT
size: NA; V: TRBV19; J: TRBJ2-7; D: TRBD1; CDR3: CASSSYGDRAFYEQYF; DNA: TGTGCCAGTAGTTCTTATGGGGACAGGGCCTTCTACGAGCAGTACTTC
size: once; V: TRBV6-5; J: TRBJ2-3; D: TRBD1; CDR3: CASRPTGRGTDTQYF; DNA: TGTGCCAGCAGACCGACAGGGCGGGGCACAGATACGCAGTATTTT
size: NA; V: TRBV6-5; J: TRBJ1-1; D: NA; CDR3: CASSYGQFSPEAFF; DNA: TGTGCCAGCAGTTACGGGCAATTCAGCCCTGAAGCTTTCTTT
size: NA; V: TRBV19; J: TRBJ1-5; D: TRBD1; CDR3: CASTETGRGQPQHF; DNA: TGTGCCAGTACCGAGACAGGGCGAGGACAGCCCCAGCATTTT
size: NA; V: TRBV3-1/TRBV3-2; J: TRBJ1-1; D: TRBD1; CDR3: CAPWDRANTEAFF; DNA: TGTGCCCCCTGGGACAGGGCGAACACTGAAGCTTTCTTT
size: NA; V: TRBV19; J: TRBJ2-5; D: NA; CDR3: CASRRQGEETQYF; DNA: TGTGCCAGTAGACGGCAGGGTGAAGAGACCCAGTACTTC
size: NA; V: TRBV6-1; J: TRBJ2-7; D: NA; CDR3: CASSDVQTYEQYF; DNA: TGTGCCAGCAGTGACGTACAAACCTACGAGCAGTACTTC
size: NA; V: TRBV3-1/TRBV3-2; J: TRBJ1-3; D: TRBD1; CDR3: CASSPRDSSGNTIYF; DNA: TGTGCCAGCAGCCCCCGGGACAGCTCTGGAAACACCATATATTTT
size: NA; V: TRBV10-1; J: TRBJ1-1; D: NA; CDR3: CASSDHTKNTEAFF; DNA: TGCGCCAGCAGTGACCATACAAAGAACACTGAAGCTTTCTTT
size: NA; V: TRBV7-9; J: TRBJ2-2; D: TRBD2; CDR3: CASSSSSGRLSGELFF; DNA: TGTGCCAGCAGTTCCTCCAGCGGGAGATTATCCGGGGAGCTGTTTTTT
size: NA; V: TRBV5-1; J: TRBJ1-2; D: TRBD1; CDR3: CASSLGGGPNYGYTF; DNA: TGCGCCAGCAGCCTGGGAGGGGGCCCTAACTATGGCTACACCTTC
size: NA; V: TRBV5-1; J: TRBJ2-5; D: NA; CDR3: CATRRDRLNQETQYF; DNA: TGCGCCACCCGGCGGGATCGGCTGAACCAAGAGACCCAGTACTTC
size: NA; V: TRBV3-1/TRBV3-2; J: TRBJ2-1; D: TRBD2; CDR3: CASSQFERGGHNEQFF; DNA: TGTGCCAGCAGCCAATTCGAGCGGGGGGGCCATAATGAGCAGTTCTTC
size: NA; V: TRBV28; J: TRBJ1-5; D: NA; CDR3: CASSFRQGNNQPQHF; DNA: TGTGCCAGCAGTTTCCGGCAGGGGAACAATCAGCCCCAGCATTTT
size: NA; V: TRBV3-1/TRBV3-2; J: TRBJ1-2; D: NA; CDR3: CASSQGLGAGGYGYTF; DNA: TGTGCCAGCAGCCAAGGGTTGGGGGCGGGTGGCTATGGCTACACCTTC
size: NA; V: TRBV10-3; J: TRBJ2-7; D: TRBD1; CDR3: CAIRQGQGFEQYF; DNA: TGTGCCATCAGACAGGGACAGGGCTTCGAGCAGTACTTC
size: NA; V: TRBV27; J: TRBJ1-1; D: NA; CDR3: CASSLKIGMNTEAFF; DNA: TGTGCCAGCAGTTTGAAGATCGGGATGAACACTGAAGCTTTCTTT
size: NA; V: TRBV19; J: TRBJ1-1; D: NA; CDR3: CASSPHALNTEAFF; DNA: TGTGCCAGTAGTCCACATGCCCTGAACACTGAAGCTTTCTTT
size: NA; V: TRBV2; J: TRBJ2-1; D: TRBD2; CDR3: CASSVGGGEQFF; DNA: TGTGCCAGCAGTGTCGGGGGGGGTGAGCAGTTCTTC
size: NA; V: TRBV30; J: TRBJ1-5; D: NA; CDR3: CAWASGLNNQPQHF; DNA: TGTGCCTGGGCCTCGGGACTGAACAATCAGCCCCAGCATTTT
size: NA; V: TRBV4-2; J: TRBJ1-2; D: NA; CDR3: CASSQLGGYGYTF; DNA: TGTGCCAGCAGCCAACTGGGAGGCTATGGCTACACCTTC
size: few; V: TRBV27; J: TRBJ1-1; D: NA; CDR3: CASSPRVTGNTEAFF; DNA: TGTGCCAGCAGTCCCCGGGTTACCGGGAACACTGAAGCTTTCTTT
size: NA; V: TRBV3-1/TRBV3-2; J: TRBJ1-1; D: NA; CDR3: CASSQDRGNTEAFF; DNA: TGTGCCAGCAGCCAAGACAGGGGGAACACTGAAGCTTTCTTT
size: NA; V: TRBV9; J: TRBJ2-1; D: TRBD2; CDR3: CASSVRTRYDDEQFF; DNA: TGTGCCAGCAGCGTACGGACTAGATACGATGATGAGCAGTTCTTC
size: NA; V: TRBV5-1; J: TRBJ2-2; D: NA; CDR3: CASREGGSTGELFF; DNA: TGCGCCAGCAGGGAGGGAGGAAGCACCGGGGAGCTGTTTTTT
size: NA; V: TRBV6-5; J: TRBJ1-2; D: TRBD1; CDR3: CASSYSGQGGYGYTF; DNA: TGTGCCAGCAGTTACTCTGGACAGGGTGGCTATGGCTACACCTTC
size: NA; V: TRBV27; J: TRBJ2-3; D: TRBD1; CDR3: CASIPTGGADTQYF; DNA: TGTGCCAGCATTCCGACAGGGGGCGCAGATACGCAGTATTTT
size: once; V: TRBV7-9; J: TRBJ2-1; D: TRBD2; CDR3: CASSVGTSVALF; DNA: TGTGCCAGCAGCGTAGGGACTAGCGTGGCCCTCTTC
size: NA; V: TRBV19; J: TRBJ1-2; D: NA; CDR3: CASSTDQRSAEGYTF; DNA: TGTGCCAGTAGTACCGATCAAAGATCCGCGGAGGGCTACACCTTC
size: NA; V: TRBV30; J: TRBJ1-2; D: NA; CDR3: CAWSRSDRTNTF; DNA: TGTGCCTGGAGTAGGTCAGACAGGACAAACACCTTC
size: NA; V: TRBV6-5; J: TRBJ2-7; D: NA; CDR3: CASSRTGSYEQYF; DNA: TGTGCCAGCAGTCGAACCGGGTCTTACGAGCAGTACTTC
size: NA; V: TRBV7-2; J: TRBJ2-1; D: TRBD2; CDR3: CASSLYPSGDYNEQFF; DNA: TGTGCCAGCAGCTTGTATCCTAGCGGAGACTACAATGAGCAGTTCTTC
size: NA; V: TRBV6-5; J: TRBJ2-7; D: NA; CDR3: CASSYSAGLVEGEQYF; DNA: TGTGCCAGCAGTTATTCGGCGGGATTGGTAGAGGGCGAGCAGTACTTC
size: NA; V: TRBV27; J: TRBJ2-1; D: TRBD2; CDR3: CASSLRGGVNNEQFF; DNA: TGTGCCAGCAGCCTCCGGGGGGGAGTCAACAATGAGCAGTTCTTC
size: once; V: TRBV19; J: TRBJ1-1; D: TRBD1; CDR3: CASSKGQGLMNTEAFF; DNA: TGTGCCAGTAGTAAGGGACAGGGGCTTATGAACACTGAAGCTTTCTTT
size: NA; V: TRBV29-1; J: TRBJ2-2; D: TRBD2; CDR3: CSVEAGGRGGAGELFF; DNA: TGCAGCGTTGAAGCGGGGGGCCGGGGGGGGGCCGGGGAGCTGTTTTTT
size: once; V: TRBV29-1; J: TRBJ1-2; D: TRBD1; CDR3: CSVRWTGWEGYTF; DNA: TGCAGCGTGAGGTGGACAGGGTGGGAAGGCTACACCTTC
size: NA; V: TRBV4-1; J: TRBJ2-2; D: TRBD2; CDR3: CASRPVAGGNTGELFF; DNA: TGCGCCAGCAGACCTGTAGCGGGAGGGAACACCGGGGAGCTGTTTTTT
size: NA; V: TRBV10-3; J: TRBJ2-5; D: TRBD1; CDR3: CAISRPTTGGLETQYF; DNA: TGTGCCATCAGCCGACCTACGACAGGGGGCCTCGAGACCCAGTACTTC
size: NA; V: TRBV2; J: TRBJ2-3; D: TRBD2; CDR3: CASSVGRRGAVDTQYF; DNA: TGTGCCAGCAGTGTAGGGCGGCGGGGGGCCGTAGATACGCAGTATTTT
size: NA; V: TRBV5-4; J: TRBJ2-3; D: NA; CDR3: CASSTTDTQYF; DNA: TGTGCCAGCAGTACTACAGATACGCAGTATTTT
size: NA; V: TRBV10-1; J: TRBJ2-1; D: NA; CDR3: CASSESNWGAYNEQFF; DNA: TGCGCCAGCAGTGAGTCGAATTGGGGGGCCTACAATGAGCAGTTCTTC
size: NA; V: TRBV27; J: TRBJ2-1; D: TRBD2; CDR3: CASSPRLREGRNEQFF; DNA: TGTGCCAGCAGTCCCCGATTGCGGGAGGGCCGGAATGAGCAGTTCTTC
size: many; V: TRBV7-8; J: TRBJ2-2; D: TRBD2; CDR3: CASRERGGNTGELFF; DNA: TGTGCCAGCAGGGAGCGGGGGGGAAACACCGGGGAGCTGTTTTTT